This TCR beta chain came from a study of persistence of HIV-infected CD4 T cells. Study context: Multiple blood draws of up to about 180 mL, except two donors with single leukapheresis.

The immunoSEQ assay was version 4, run in survey mode. Each sample used up to about 1 ug genomic DNA diluted to 8.5 to 10 ng/uL. TCRdb's table, derived via immunoSEQ multiplex PCR, lists solely in-frame clones and lacks some. The sample has roughly 48,000 clones, about 87% seen once. CDR3 length: 12 residues. Germline loops: CDR1 MNHEY, CDR2 SVGAGI. The V gene lost 6 bases and the J gene lost 6 bases, with 12 bases spanning the gap. Anti-CD3/anti-CD28 beads served as a nonspecific positive control stimulus. CD4+ T cells upregulating both CD40 ligand and CD69 were sorted as responding cells. On this clone: Antigen: not known.

Study-wide results and caveats: Degenerate expanded CDR3beta sequences were enriched among CMV- and Gag-responding cells.

Sample: CD4+ T cells sorted from PBMCs after roughly 18-hour stimulation, taken from a patient who received antiretroviral therapy. This chain connects TRBV6-5 to TRBJ2-7; D not certain. The receptor was isolated from an adult woman with HIV who was CMV-seropositive. CDR3 amino acids: CASRVQGGEQYV. The CDR3 region has the DNA TGTGCCAGCAGAGTACAAGGTGGCGAGCAGTACGTC.